These T cell receptor beta chains were read from a single sample in a study of early T cells in non-severe SARS-CoV-2 infection. TCRdb fed the 5' RACE reads into MiXCR, producing one record per CDR3 protein. The sample includes tens of thousands of distinct CDR3 sequences, around 14% of them seen just once. Sample: whole blood. Receptors originate from an adult who was a healthcare worker with PCR-confirmed SARS-CoV-2 infection or an uninfected control (not recorded which). The CDR3 runs from the conserved cysteine through the conserved F or W. A D gene is named only where the DNA matches it firmly. Part of the rows lack a size; the others show once, few, many or a class for expanded clones.

NA TRBJ2-2 NA TRBV15 TGTGCCACCAGCAGAGCCGGTATAGGGACCGGGGAGCTGTTTTTT CATSRAGIGTGELFF
NA TRBJ2-7 NA TRBV28 TGTGCCAGCAATACAAAGTACGAGCAGTACTTC CASNTKYEQYF
few TRBJ2-6 NA TRBV12-3/TRBV12-4 TGTGCCAGCAGGCAGCAGGGTGGTTCTGGGGCCAACGTCCTGACTTTC CASRQQGGSGANVLTF
NA TRBJ2-1 NA TRBV9 TGTACCAGCAGCGCGGTGGCGACCGACAATGAGCAGTTCTTC CTSSAVATDNEQFF
NA TRBJ2-3 NA TRBV27 TGTGCCAGCAGTTTTTTATCGGGAGAGGCAGATACGCAGTATTTT CASSFLSGEADTQYF
few TRBJ1-1 NA TRBV2 TGTGCCAGCAGTGAACAAACGAACACTGAAGCTTTCTTT CASSEQTNTEAFF
few TRBJ1-2 TRBD1 TRBV29-1 TGCAGCGTTGAATCCGGGACAGGGGAATACGGCTACACCTTC CSVESGTGEYGYTF
few TRBJ2-5 TRBD1 TRBV11-2 TGTGCCAGCAGCCAACGGGGTAGACAGGGGGCGATCCGGGGTCAAGAGACCCAGTACTTC CASSQRGRQGAIRGQETQYF
NA TRBJ1-1 TRBD1 TRBV4-3 TGCGCCAGCAGCCAAGATCCGCACAGGGGCGGTACTGAAGCTTTCTTT CASSQDPHRGGTEAFF
NA TRBJ2-3 NA TRBV29-1 TGCAGCGTTGCGGGAGTGAGGACAGATACGCAGTATTTT CSVAGVRTDTQYF
few TRBJ2-2 TRBD1 TRBV18 TGTGCCAGCTCACCTGGGACAGCAAACGCGAACACCGGGGAGCTGTTTTTT CASSPGTANANTGELFF
NA TRBJ1-2 TRBD1 TRBV28 TGTGCCAGCAGTTCCCTTGGACAGGGATCTAACTATGGCTACACCTTC CASSSLGQGSNYGYTF
many TRBJ2-7 NA TRBV5-5 TGTGCCAGCAGCTTGACGGACTACGAGCAGTACTTC CASSLTDYEQYF
NA TRBJ2-1 TRBD2 TRBV7-2 TGTGCCAGCAGCTTATCTGTGTCTGGGGGAGCTAGCGGGACCGGTAATGAGCAGTTCTTC CASSLSVSGGASGTGNEQFF
NA TRBJ2-7 TRBD2 TRBV6-4 TGTGCCAGCAGTGAACAGAGCGGGAGGGCCTCCTACGAGCCGTACTTC CASSEQSGRASYEPYF
many TRBJ2-1 TRBD2 TRBV20-1 TGCAGTGCTAGAGAGGTGACTAGCGGTTACTCCTACAATGAGCAGTTCTTC CSAREVTSGYSYNEQFF
many TRBJ1-1 TRBD1 TRBV6-2/TRBV6-3 TGTGCCAGCAGTTACTATGGACAGGGGCCCTCCAACACTGAAGCTTTCTTT CASSYYGQGPSNTEAFF
many TRBJ2-1 NA TRBV29-1 TGCAGCGTTCAAGCGGGACAATACAATGAGCAGTTCTTC CSVQAGQYNEQFF
few TRBJ1-6 NA TRBV6-1 TGTGCCAGCAGCGCTGAAGGGCTTAATTCACCCCTCCACTTT CASSAEGLNSPLHF
many TRBJ2-2 NA TRBV4-3 TGCGCCAGCAGCCAAGTGGGGCGGAAAACCGGGGAGCTGTTTTTT CASSQVGRKTGELFF
NA TRBJ2-7 NA TRBV29-1 TGCAGCGTTGAGGCAGGGGAGGCTTCCTACGAGCAGTACTTC CSVEAGEASYEQYF
NA TRBJ1-2 NA TRBV7-2 TGTGCCAGCAGCATCAGTAACTATGGCTACACCTTC CASSISNYGYTF
NA TRBJ2-7 NA TRBV5-1 TGCGCCAGCAGCTTCGAAACTATGAGATACGAGCAGTACTTC CASSFETMRYEQYF
many TRBJ2-5 NA TRBV6-5 TGTGCCAGCAGCATGGGGGGACCCCTGGGGACCCAGTACTTC CASSMGGPLGTQYF
NA TRBJ2-1 NA TRBV5-1 TGCGCCAGCATCGGGGGGCTTGAGCAGTTCTTC CASIGGLEQFF
many TRBJ2-1 NA TRBV6-5 TGTGCCAGCAGACCCTCCCCAACGCGGCAGCAGTTCTTC CASRPSPTRQQFF
NA TRBJ2-1 NA TRBV28 TGTGCCAGTACCGATCCCGGACAATTCTATGAGCAGTTCTTC CASTDPGQFYEQFF
NA TRBJ2-2 NA TRBV5-1 TGCGCCAGCAACAAGGACTTCACCGGGGAGCTGTTTTTT CASNKDFTGELFF
NA TRBJ1-1 TRBD1 TRBV7-8 TGTGCCAGCAGCGTAAAGGGGACAGGGAACACTGAAGCTTTCTTT CASSVKGTGNTEAFF
NA TRBJ2-2 NA TRBV11-3 TGTGCCAGCATGGGGGACACCGGGGAGCTGTTTTTT CASMGDTGELFF
many TRBJ1-3 NA TRBV12-3/TRBV12-4 TGTGCCAGCAGTTTATCGGGAAGGGCTGGAAACACCATATATTTT CASSLSGRAGNTIYF
many TRBJ1-5 NA TRBV18 TGTGCCAGCTCACCGGGGGGAAGCAATCAGCCCCAGCATTTT CASSPGGSNQPQHF
few TRBJ1-1 NA TRBV29-1 TGCAGCGTGTTGGCAGAGTCGAACACTGAAGCTTTCTTT CSVLAESNTEAFF
few TRBJ2-7 TRBD1 TRBV29-1 TGCAGCGTCGACTCGGAGACAGGGGCGGGCTACGAGCAGTACTTC CSVDSETGAGYEQYF
many TRBJ2-7 NA TRBV6-5 TGTGCCAGCAGTTACAGCAGGGCCCCCTACGAGCAGTACTTC CASSYSRAPYEQYF
NA TRBJ1-2 NA TRBV7-9 TGTGCCAGCAGCGGACGGACAGCCCATGGCTACACCTTC CASSGRTAHGYTF
many TRBJ1-4 NA TRBV5-1 TGCGCCAGCGCAGACAGGACCCAAAATGAAAAACTGTTTTTT CASADRTQNEKLFF
few TRBJ2-5 TRBD1 TRBV2 TGTGCCAGCGACAGGGGTTTAAGCAAAGAGACCCAGTACTTC CASDRGLSKETQYF
NA TRBJ2-3 NA TRBV7-2 TGTGCCAGCAGCCGCAAAGTCACAGATACGCAGTATTTT CASSRKVTDTQYF
few TRBJ2-1 TRBD1 TRBV4-1 TGCGCCAGCAGCCAAGATCTTGGGACAGTCCCGTCCTACAATGAGCAGTTCTTC CASSQDLGTVPSYNEQFF
NA TRBJ1-5 TRBD1 TRBV20-1 TGCAGTGCTTCACGCGTCCCGGGACAGATCAATCAGCCCCAGCATTTT CSASRVPGQINQPQHF
NA TRBJ1-4 NA TRBV5-4 TGTGCCAGCAGCGAAACAACTAATGAAAAACTGTTTTTT CASSETTNEKLFF
NA TRBJ2-3 NA TRBV7-2 TGTGCCAGCAGCCGTGTAGCAGCACTCACAGATACGCAGTATTTT CASSRVAALTDTQYF
many TRBJ2-1 TRBD1 TRBV7-9 TGTGCCAGCAGTTTAACCCTCGGGACAGGGGCCTACAATGAGCAGTTCTTC CASSLTLGTGAYNEQFF
NA TRBJ2-2 NA TRBV24-1 TGTGCCACCAGTGATGATCTGGGGCCTTCCAGGGGCGGGGAGCTGTTTTTT CATSDDLGPSRGGELFF
many TRBJ2-3 TRBD2 TRBV28 TGTGCCAGCAGCACATCCGCGGGAGCTGGAGATACGCAGTATTTT CASSTSAGAGDTQYF
many TRBJ2-2 NA TRBV6-5 TGTGCCAGCAGGTCATCATGGGGTGACACCGGGGAGCTGTTTTTT CASRSSWGDTGELFF
NA TRBJ2-7 NA TRBV21-1 TGTGCCAGCAGCTTTCTCTGGGTGGGGGAGCAGTACTTC CASSFLWVGEQYF
few TRBJ1-3 NA TRBV28 TGTGCCAGCAGCCAATTCGGGTCGAACTCTGGAAACACCATATATTTT CASSQFGSNSGNTIYF
few TRBJ1-2 NA TRBV28 TGTGCCAGCAGAGAGACGGCTAACTATGGCTACACCTTC CASRETANYGYTF
few TRBJ2-7 TRBD2 TRBV29-1 TGCAGCGGGATGGGGGGGACTTCCTACGAGCAGTACTTC CSGMGGTSYEQYF
few TRBJ2-1 NA TRBV2 TGTGCCAGCAGTGTGTACAGATCCAATGAGCAGTTCTTC CASSVYRSNEQFF
NA TRBJ2-3 TRBD2 TRBV20-1 TGCAGTTCTAGCGGCGGCACAGATACGCAGTATTTT CSSSGGTDTQYF
NA TRBJ1-5 TRBD1 TRBV5-5 TGTGCCAGCAGCTGGGACAGGGTAAATCAGCCCCAGCATTTT CASSWDRVNQPQHF
NA TRBJ2-7 NA TRBV5-1 TGCGCCAGCAGCCTGGCGTCACAGCAAATCTACGAGCAGTACTTC CASSLASQQIYEQYF
NA TRBJ2-1 NA TRBV6-1 TGTGCCAGCAGAAGGACCTACAATGAGCAGTTCTTC CASRRTYNEQFF
NA TRBJ1-1 NA TRBV18 TGTGCCAGCTCACCAAGGCAGAAGATCGACACTGAAGCTTTCTTT CASSPRQKIDTEAFF
NA TRBJ2-1 TRBD2 TRBV6-1 TGTGCCAGCAGACCTCCGGGACTACACAATGAGCAGTTCTTC CASRPPGLHNEQFF
NA TRBJ2-2 NA TRBV9 TGTGCCAGCAGCGTAGTATATGGGGGCGCGAACACCGGGGAGCTGTTTTTT CASSVVYGGANTGELFF
few TRBJ1-4 NA TRBV7-9 TGTGCCAGCAGCTTGCCCCAGGGGCTCGGTAATGAAAAACTGTTTTTT CASSLPQGLGNEKLFF